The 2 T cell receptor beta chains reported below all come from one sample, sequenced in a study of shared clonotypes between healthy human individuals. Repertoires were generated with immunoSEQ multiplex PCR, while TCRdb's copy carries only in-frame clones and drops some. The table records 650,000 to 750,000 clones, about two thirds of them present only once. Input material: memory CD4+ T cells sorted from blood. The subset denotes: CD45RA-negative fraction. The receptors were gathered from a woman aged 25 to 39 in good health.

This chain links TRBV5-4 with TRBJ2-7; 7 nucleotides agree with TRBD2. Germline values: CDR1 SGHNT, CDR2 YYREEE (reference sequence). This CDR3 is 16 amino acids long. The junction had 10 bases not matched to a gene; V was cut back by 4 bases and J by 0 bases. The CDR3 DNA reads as TGTGCCAGCAGCCAGCTTGGGGAGGGTCTCTCCTACGAGCAGTACTTC. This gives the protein CASSQLGEGLSYEQYF.

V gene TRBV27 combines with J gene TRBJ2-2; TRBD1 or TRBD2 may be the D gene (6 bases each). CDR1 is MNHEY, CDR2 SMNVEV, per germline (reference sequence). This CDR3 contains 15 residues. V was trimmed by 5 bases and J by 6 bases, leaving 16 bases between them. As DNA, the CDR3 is TGTGCCAGCAGTAGGGGGACCGCGGGACCCGGGGAGCTGTTTTTT. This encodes CASSRGTAGPGELFF.